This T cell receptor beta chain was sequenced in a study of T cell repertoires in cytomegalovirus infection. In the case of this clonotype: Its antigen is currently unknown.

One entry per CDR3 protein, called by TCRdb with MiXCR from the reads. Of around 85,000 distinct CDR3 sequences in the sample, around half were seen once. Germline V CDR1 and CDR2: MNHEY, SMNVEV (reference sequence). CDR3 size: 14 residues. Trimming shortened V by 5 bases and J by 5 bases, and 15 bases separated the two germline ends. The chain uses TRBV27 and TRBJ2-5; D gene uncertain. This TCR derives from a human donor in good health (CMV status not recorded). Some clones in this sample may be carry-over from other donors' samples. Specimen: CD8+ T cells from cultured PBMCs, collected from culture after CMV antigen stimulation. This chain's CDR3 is CASSPAPSRETQYF. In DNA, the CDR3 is TGTGCCAGCAGTCCCGCCCCCTCTCGGGAGACCCAGTACTTC.